Below are 13 T cell receptor beta chains sequenced from a single sample in a study of regulatory T cells in long-lasting Graves disease listed by TCRdb under 2021. Libraries were made using multiplex PCR. Sequencing relied on an Illumina HiSeq 4000. To build TCR beta libraries, CDR3 regions were amplified by Arm-PCR using iRepertoire HTBI primers. TCRdb trimmed the raw reads at Q25, called clones with MiXCR and kept productive beta chains. Identical CDR3 protein sequences are pooled into one entry, listed with their most common genes and DNA. This sample gives roughly 500,000 distinct CDR3 sequences in total; less than 25% of them show up just once. The ten largest clones represent about 7.8% of the sample. Per the publication, the time point label means: persistent/refractory GD, antithyroid drugs over 5 years with positive TRAb. RNA was extracted from PBMCs in TRIzol for both TCR sequencing and RNA sequencing.

Material: peripheral blood mononuclear cells (PBMCs), obtained when the disease was refractory, from a patient treated with antithyroid drugs. These receptors all stem from a female donor with Graves disease.

This clonotype was counted at least ten times. The rearrangement uses TRBV28 and TRBJ1-6; no clear D gene. V lost 7 bases and J lost 6, with 16 bases in between. The CDR3 length is 15 residues. Germline CDR1 is MDHEN and CDR2 is SYDVKM. The CDR3 sequence is CASIGRETPNSPLHF. CDR3 nucleotide sequence: TGTGCCAGCATTGGTAGAGAGACTCCTAATTCACCCCTCCACTTT.

This clonotype was observed at least ten times. J is TRBJ1-5 and V is TRBV28; no reliable D call. Germline V gene data show CDR1 as MDHEN and CDR2 as SYDVKM. This CDR3 contains 16 residues. V gave up 8 bases and J gave up 0 bases, with 17 bases separating them. As DNA, the CDR3 is TGTGCCAGCCTCCCACGGCAGCTATATAGCAATCAGCCCCAGCATTTT. Its protein product is CASLPRQLYSNQPQHF.

This clonotype came up many times. The rearrangement links TRBV28 to TRBJ2-7, with a tentative D call TRBD2 (6 bases). This CDR3 has 11 amino acids. Germline CDR1 is MDHEN and CDR2 is SYDVKM. V was shortened by 3 bases and J by 6 bases, with 6 bases between the two germline ends. The CDR3 bases are TGTGCCAGCAGTTTCGGGAGCGAGCAGTACTTC. Protein sequence: CASSFGSEQYF.

This clonotype occurred once. The V call is TRBV12-3 or TRBV12-4, the J call TRBJ2-3, with D perhaps matching TRBD1 (6 bases). The CDR3 runs 15 residues. V lost 4 bases to trimming and J lost 2 bases, with 13 bases between them. The CDR3 protein is CASSSTGFTTDTQYF. CDR3 DNA: TGTGCCAGCAGTTCCACAGGGTTCACCACAGATACGCAGTATTTT.

The chain has TRBV6-1 and TRBJ1-5, with 7 nucleotides matching TRBD1. Germline V gene data show CDR1 as MNHNS and CDR2 as SASEGT. V lost 7 bases, J lost 5 bases, and 5 bases stayed unmatched. This CDR3 has 13 amino acids. The CDR3 bases are TGTGCCAGCACTGACAGGGCCTATCAGCCCCAGCATTTT. It yields the protein CASTDRAYQPQHF.

This clonotype occurred many times. This sequence joins TRBV28 and TRBJ2-1, with D tentatively TRBD2 (6 bases). Trimming removed 4 bases at V and 3 bases at J, with 7 bases between. Germline V gene lookup returns CDR1 MDHEN and CDR2 SYDVKM. The CDR3 has 13 amino acids. The CDR3 DNA is TGTGCCAGCAGTTCGACTAGCTACAATGAGCAGTTCTTC. Translation gives CASSSTSYNEQFF.

V usage is TRBV30 and J usage is TRBJ2-7; D unresolved. The V end was cut by 0 bases, the J end by 6 bases, with 12 bases between. The CDR3 has 13 residues. Germline CDR1 GTSNPN, CDR2 SVGIG (reference sequence). CDR3 DNA sequence: TGTGCCTGGAGTGTACGAGGCACCAGCGAGCAGTACTTC. It encodes CAWSVRGTSEQYF.

This clonotype was observed at least ten times. CDR3 region: CASRVAGGGETQYF. The CDR3, as DNA: TGTGCCAGCAGGGTAGCGGGAGGCGGAGAGACCCAGTACTTC. The chain is built from TRBV2 and TRBJ2-5, with 10 bases lining up with TRBD2. V gave up 6 bases and J gave up 4 bases; unmatched junction bases: 5. This CDR3 has 14 residues. Germline CDR1 reads SNHLY; CDR2 reads FYNNEI.

This clonotype was seen a handful of times. The chain has TRBV5-4 and TRBJ2-5; 14 bases map to TRBD2. Germline CDR1 SGHNT, CDR2 YYREEE (reference sequence). Trimming cost V 4 bases and J 6 bases; bases outside gene matches: 8. The CDR3 totals 16 residues. The CDR3 is CASSGTSGRDSQTQYF. The CDR3 DNA is TGTGCCAGCAGCGGGACTAGCGGGAGAGACAGCCAGACCCAGTACTTC.

V is TRBV7-2 and J is TRBJ2-1, with D uncertain. Germline V gives CDR1 SGHTA, CDR2 FQGNSA. This CDR3 region has 14 residues. Trimming shortened V by 2 bases and J by 7 bases, and 12 bases separated the two germline ends. For the CDR3, the DNA is TGTGCCAGCAGCTTATCACCTTCAGTTAATGAGCAGTTCTTC. Amino acid sequence: CASSLSPSVNEQFF.

This clonotype was counted at least ten times. This chain joins TRBV2 and TRBJ2-2; D might be TRBD2 (5 bases). The germline V gene has CDR1 SNHLY and CDR2 FYNNEI. CDR3 size: 16 residues. Trimming left V 4 bases short and J 1 base short, with 13 bases between. CDR3 region: CASSVTLGENTGELFF. Written as DNA, the CDR3 is TGTGCCAGCAGTGTAACCCTCGGGGAGAACACCGGGGAGCTGTTTTTT.

V gene TRBV10-3 combines with J gene TRBJ1-1; D might be TRBD1 (5 bases). There are 15 residues in the CDR3. V shed 4 bases and J shed 8 bases, with 20 bases lying between them. The V gene's germline CDR1 is ENHRY and CDR2 SYGVKD. The CDR3 coding sequence is TGTGCCATCAGTGGGCTCGGGAAGGGACCACTCGAAGCTTTCTTT. This translates into CAISGLGKGPLEAFF.

In this sample, this clonotype turned up a few times. This chain connects TRBV27 to TRBJ2-1; TRBD2 matches 7 bases. Germline V gene data show CDR1 as MNHEY and CDR2 as SMNVEV (reference sequence). Losses at the gene ends were 6 bases for V and 6 bases for J; bases not matched to a gene: 8. The CDR3 is made up of 14 amino acids. In nucleotides, the CDR3 is TGTGCCAGCAGCATAGCGGGCCCCCTCAATGAGCAGTTCTTC. Encoded protein: CASSIAGPLNEQFF.